Sequencing of this T cell receptor (beta chain) was carried out in a study of blood T cell repertoires in COVID-19 (dated by TCRdb to about 2020). Looking at the study overall: Collaborator samples came from the United States, Italy and Spain and covered acute and convalescent phases of COVID-19. The prospective study material was composed of cDNA or gDNA derived from T cells, B-cell-depleted T cells, or PBMCs. The repertoires were made available in a free public database intended to serve as a resource for research on the immune response to SARS-CoV-2. Subjects who had been exposed to COVID-19, were actively infected with it, or had recovered from it provided the deeply sampled blood TCRbeta repertoires that made up the dataset. Sample metadata almost always included a de-identified subject ID, COVID-19 status, age in years and sex. The samples were drawn from two sources: the first 160 participants of the ongoing ImmuneRACE study, and 1,254 subjects contributed by 6 global collaborators. HLA class I and class II types, where available, came from metadata supplied by the sample provider rather than from assay-based typing. Results and caveats for the whole study, not just this receptor: The quantity of clinical and demographic metadata differed by source and by participant and was supplied without curation.

In regard to this clone: The clone's antigen remains unknown. Base-call qualities are not available, and no considerably larger clone is one nucleotide away.

One collaborating source in Seattle enrolled patients while the patients were actively infected and followed the patients over time throughout the course of disease. The collaborating institutions used their own protocols to collect whole blood in K2EDTA tubes. For TCRbeta analysis, collaborators shipped samples in one of three forms: frozen whole blood, isolated PBMCs, or DNA extracted from either of those sample types. TCRbeta CDR3 regions were amplified from genomic DNA by means of the immunoSEQ Assay, a bias-controlled multiplex PCR. The study's processing was this. Nucleated cell counts per sample were estimated from amplification of reference gene primers within the assay. To quantify the absolute abundance of each unique TCRbeta CDR3 rearrangement, sequence reads were collapsed and filtered. For each sample, productive Simpson clonality was calculated as the square root of Simpson's diversity index over productive rearrangements. The table was pulled from immuneACCESS by TCRdb, which kept in-frame rearrangements only. Such tables lose some clones; where checked, under half of the loss comes from unresolved V genes, and the rest has no known cause. V, J and clone size reflect that table, while D and trimming were determined from the DNA. The sample includes 110,000 or so clones, with 75% to 90% observed a single time. The ten largest make up approximately 5% of the sample.

The sample taken for sequencing was peripheral blood. The receptor was derived from a woman aged 55-70 years with COVID-19, enrolled during active disease.

At the DNA level, the sequence is TGCAGCGTTTTTGACAGCAAGGTGAGCCTAGGCACTGAAGCTTTCTTT. It encodes CSVFDSKVSLGTEAFF. This receptor chain uses TRBV29-1 and TRBJ1-1; 5 matching bases give a weak D call of TRBD1. CDR1 and CDR2 were assigned from the germline V gene as SQVTM and ANQGSEA. The V and J ends are trimmed by 5 bases and 4 bases, leaving 23 bases between them. CDR3 length: 16 amino acids, cysteine to phenylalanine. The DNA shown is the 48-base CDR3, in frame from base 1.